Each of the 26 T cell receptor beta chains below was sequenced from the same sample in a study of cytomegalovirus exposure and HLA in healthy donors. The study ran its PCR with 60 Vbeta and 13 Jbeta primers. Clones were sequenced by immunoSEQ multiplex PCR, and TCRdb holds only the in-frame ones, with some missing. The profile covers approximately 92,000 clones, with just under 70% appearing a single time and 2.5% to 3% taken by the ten largest. What was sequenced was PBMCs. All receptors come from a man aged 50-60 years in good health and CMV-seronegative.

The V gene is TRBV28, the J gene TRBJ1-4; no firm D call. Trimming removed 2 bases at V and 5 bases at J, with 12 bases between. CDR3 length: 15 residues. Germline loops: CDR1 MDHEN, CDR2 SYDVKM. The DNA of the CDR3 is TGTGCCAGCAGTTTAGCTGAGAACAGCAATGAAAAACTGTTTTTT. Translating gives CASSLAENSNEKLFF.

The V call is TRBV2, the J call TRBJ2-6, with D perhaps matching TRBD1 (6 bases). Trimming cost V 4 bases and J 2 bases, with 9 bases left between them. This CDR3 is built from 15 residues. Germline CDR1 is SNHLY and CDR2 is FYNNEI. CDR3 sequence: CASSGTDPGANVLTF. CDR3 bases: TGTGCCAGCAGTGGGACAGACCCTGGGGCCAACGTCCTGACTTTC. Full variable domain (rest looked up from reference TRBV2 and TRBJ2-6): EPEVTQTPSHQVTQMGQEVILRCVPISNHLYFYWYRQILGQKVEFLVSFYNNEISEKSEIFDDQFSVERPDGSNFTLKIRSTKLEDSAMYFCASSGTDPGANVLTFGAGSRLTVL.

The rearrangement uses TRBV11-2 and TRBJ1-1, with D perhaps TRBD1 (5 bases). There are 11 residues in the CDR3. Per germline, CDR1 SGHAT and CDR2 FQNNGV. The CDR3 sequence is CAAGGLTEAFF. The CDR3 nucleotides are TGTGCAGCGGGGGGACTCACTGAAGCTTTCTTT.

This clone was recorded a few times. V gene TRBV19 combines with J gene TRBJ1-5; D is possibly TRBD1 (6 bases). CDR1 is LNHDA, CDR2 SQIVND, per germline (reference sequence). Trimming cost V 5 bases and J 4 bases, with 15 bases left between them. The CDR3 totals 15 residues. DNA for the CDR3: TGTGCCAGTAGTCGCACAGGGCTTGGAAATCAGCCCCAGCATTTT. Protein sequence: CASSRTGLGNQPQHF.

The rearrangement links TRBV30 to TRBJ2-1, with D perhaps TRBD2 (6 bases). CDR3 size: 15 residues. The germline V gene encodes CDR1 GTSNPN and CDR2 SVGIG (reference sequence). Trimming took off 3 bases at V and 6 bases at J, with 18 bases between the two ends. The CDR3 spells CAWRDMTRGGNEQFF. The CDR3, as DNA: TGTGCCTGGAGGGACATGACTAGGGGAGGCAATGAGCAGTTCTTC.

This clone was picked up one time. The chain carries TRBV9 and TRBJ2-5, with D possibly TRBD1 on 6 matching bases. The CDR3 is made up of 15 amino acids. V lost 0 bases to trimming and J lost 1 base, with 10 bases between them. Looked up from germline, CDR1 is SGDLS and CDR2 is YYNGEE. CDR3 loop: CASSVGVGAQETQYF. CDR3 DNA sequence: TGTGCCAGCAGCGTAGGGGTGGGGGCCCAAGAGACCCAGTACTTC.

V is TRBV4-1 and J is TRBJ1-3; D is unclear. Germline V gene lookup returns CDR1 MGHRA and CDR2 YSYEKL. The V and J ends lost 0 bases and 0 bases respectively, with 12 bases between them. This CDR3 has 17 amino acids. This CDR3 reads CASSQDRQDYSGNTIYF. CDR3 nucleotides: TGCGCCAGCAGCCAAGATAGGCAGGACTACTCTGGAAACACCATATATTTT.

This rearrangement joins TRBV7-2 to TRBJ1-2; D is possibly TRBD1 (5 bases). Germline CDR1 and CDR2: SGHTA and FQGNSA. CDR3 length: 13 amino acids. V gave up 2 bases and J gave up 8 bases, with 12 bases separating them. CDR3 sequence: CASSLRQGGGYTF. CDR3 nucleotides: TGTGCCAGCAGCTTAAGGCAGGGCGGCGGCTACACCTTC. The whole variable domain, filled in from reference TRBV7-2 and TRBJ1-2, reads GAGVSQSPSNKVTEKGKDVELRCDPISGHTALYWYRQSLGQGLEFLIYFQGNSAPDKSGLPSDRFSAERTGGSVSTLTIQRTQQEDSAVYLCASSLRQGGGYTFGSGTRLTVV.

The J gene is TRBJ2-3, the V gene TRBV5-1; 12 nucleotides agree with TRBD2. This CDR3 contains 17 residues. Germline CDR1 is SGHRS and CDR2 is YFSETQ. V was pared by 0 bases and J by 0 bases, with 2 bases of the junction left unmatched. Here the CDR3 reads CASSLGLAGASTDTQYF. DNA for the CDR3: TGCGCCAGCAGCTTGGGACTAGCGGGGGCCAGCACAGATACGCAGTATTTT.

The J gene is TRBJ2-7, the V gene TRBV7-6; no firm D call. CDR1 is SGHVS and CDR2 is FNYEAQ in the germline V gene. Deletions cut 5 bases from V and 6 bases from J, with 11 bases between. The CDR3 has 12 amino acids. The DNA of the CDR3 is TGTGCCAGCAGCCCCGGAGAGTCCGAGCAGTACTTC. It is translated as CASSPGESEQYF.

This chain connects TRBV4-3 to TRBJ2-4; D may be TRBD2 (5 bases). The V end was cut by 3 bases, the J end by 6 bases, with 18 bases between. Germline CDR1 is LGHNA and CDR2 is YSLEER. The CDR3 totals 16 residues. For the CDR3, the DNA is TGCGCCAGCAGCCACCTCCTCGGGAAGGCGGGAAACATTCAGTACTTC. The encoded protein is CASSHLLGKAGNIQYF.

V gene TRBV27 combines with J gene TRBJ2-1, with D perhaps TRBD1 (5 bases). Germline V CDR1 and CDR2: MNHEY, SMNVEV (reference sequence). This CDR3 contains 12 residues. With 2 bases removed from V and 12 bases from J, the gap between germline ends came to 11 bases. CDR3 residues: CASSLPGRGQFF. The CDR3 nucleotides are TGTGCCAGCAGTTTACCCGGAAGGGGGCAGTTCTTC.

V is TRBV5-1 and J is TRBJ2-5; D unresolved. The CDR3 is 14 residues long. Looked up from germline, CDR1 is SGHRS and CDR2 is YFSETQ. V lost 4 bases, J lost 4 bases, and 14 bases lay in between. CDR3 amino acids: CASSPRLTPETQYF. CDR3 DNA: TGCGCCAGCAGCCCTCGCCTTACTCCAGAGACCCAGTACTTC.

The rearrangement links TRBV29-1 to TRBJ1-4; tentatively, D is TRBD1 (6 bases). The germline CDR1 and CDR2 sequences are SQVTM and ANQGSEA. This CDR3 region has 13 residues. Trimming cost V 6 bases and J 5 bases, with 13 bases left between them. The CDR3 DNA reads as TGCAGCGTAGAGACAGGTAGCAATGAAAAACTGTTTTTT. The encoded protein is CSVETGSNEKLFF.

The chain combines TRBV4-2 with TRBJ2-4; perhaps TRBD2 as D (5 bases). V gave up 0 bases and J gave up 0 bases, with 18 bases separating them. This CDR3 region has 19 residues. The germline CDR1 and CDR2 sequences are LGHNA and YNFKEQ. CDR3 region: CASSQDPPSAVVAKNIQYF. For the CDR3, the DNA is TGTGCCAGCAGCCAAGATCCGCCTTCAGCGGTTGTAGCCAAAAACATTCAGTACTTC.

Of note for this clone: One junction end does not reproduce the germline sequence, and a read error may be involved. CDR3 nucleotides: TGTGCCAGCAGCTTAGTTAGGGGACACCCACATTTT. Translated: CASSLVRGHPHF. The J gene is TRBJ1-4, the V gene TRBV7-2; tentatively, D is TRBD1 (6 bases). From germline, CDR1 is SGHTA and CDR2 FQGNSA. CDR3 length: 12 amino acids.

The genes are TRBV5-1 and TRBJ1-2; D ambiguous. Germline V gives CDR1 SGHRS, CDR2 YFSETQ. This CDR3 is built from 13 residues. Trimming shortened V by 0 bases and J by 3 bases, and 6 bases separated the two germline ends. CDR3 amino acids: CASSLVGDYGYTF. The CDR3 region has the DNA TGCGCCAGCAGCTTGGTGGGAGACTATGGCTACACCTTC.

The V call is TRBV7-8, the J call TRBJ1-3; TRBD1 agrees at 7 bases. The CDR3 covers 15 residues. The trim removed 4 bases at V and 2 bases at J, leaving 5 bases unmatched. In germline, CDR1 is SGHVS, CDR2 FQNEAQ. CDR3 amino acids: CASSSMTGTGNTIYF. The CDR3 nucleotides read TGTGCCAGCAGCTCGATGACAGGGACTGGAAACACCATATATTTT.

This clone was detected only once. The V and J genes are TRBV6-5 and TRBJ2-7; D unclear. The CDR3 is 14 amino acids. V was trimmed by 2 bases and J by 2 bases, leaving 10 bases between them. The V gene's germline CDR1 is MNHEY and CDR2 SVGAGI. The CDR3 region is CASSYMADPYEQYF. In nucleotides, the CDR3 is TGTGCCAGCAGTTACATGGCAGATCCCTACGAGCAGTACTTC.

The J gene is TRBJ2-7, the V gene TRBV2; D call uncertain. Germline V gene sequence: CDR1 SNHLY, CDR2 FYNNEI. With 2 bases removed from V and 3 bases from J, the gap between germline ends came to 5 bases. This CDR3 spans 12 amino acids. This CDR3 reads CASSELNYEQYV. The DNA of the CDR3 is TGTGCCAGCAGTGAACTCAACTACGAGCAGTACGTC.

The CDR3 protein is CASSGDSGAYYEQYF. CDR3 DNA: TGTGCCAGCAGCGGGGATAGCGGGGCCTACTACGAGCAGTACTTC. The chain combines TRBV7-9 with TRBJ2-7; 8 nucleotides agree with TRBD2. The CDR3 runs to 15 residues. V trimming: 5 bases; J trimming: 3 bases; junction bases outside the gene matches: 9. From germline, CDR1 is SEHNR and CDR2 FQNEAQ (reference sequence).

V and J are TRBV10-3 and TRBJ1-5; D is unresolved. This CDR3 region has 12 residues. Germline CDR1 is ENHRY and CDR2 is SYGVKD. The germline V and J ends were trimmed by 3 bases and 7 bases, with 7 bases remaining between them. The CDR3 spells CAISDREQPQHF. The CDR3 DNA is TGTGCCATCAGTGACCGGGAACAGCCCCAGCATTTT.

V is TRBV7-9 and J is TRBJ1-1; D might be TRBD1 (5 bases). The CDR3 consists of 13 residues. V dropped 7 bases and J dropped 7 bases, with 16 bases sitting between them. The germline gives CDR1 SEHNR, CDR2 FQNEAQ (reference sequence). In DNA form, the CDR3 reads TGTGCCAGCACCGACTCCAGGGAGGATGAAGCTTTCTTT. It is translated as CASTDSREDEAFF.

The sample holds a few counts of this clone. The chain uses TRBV5-6 and TRBJ2-6; possible D gene TRBD1, 6 bases. The CDR3 spans 15 residues. V was trimmed by 4 bases and J by 4 bases, leaving 12 bases between them. Germline lookup yields CDR1 SGHDT and CDR2 YYEEEE. CDR3 DNA sequence: TGTGCCAGCAGCCCCGGGACATCCGGGGCCAACGTCCTGACTTTC. Protein sequence: CASSPGTSGANVLTF.

The chain recombines TRBV7-9 with TRBJ2-5, with a tentative D call TRBD1 (5 bases). The CDR3 totals 14 residues. The V end lost 5 bases, the J end lost 4 bases, and 14 bases lay between the germline ends. CDR1 is SEHNR, CDR2 FQNEAQ, per germline (reference sequence). The CDR3 sequence is CASSPRLGLETQYF. The CDR3 DNA reads as TGTGCCAGCAGCCCCCGTCTGGGGCTAGAGACCCAGTACTTC.

This chain joins TRBV2 and TRBJ1-1, with TRBD1 identical over 8 bases. This CDR3 is 15 amino acids long. With V trimmed by 5 bases and J by 2 bases, 7 bases remained unmatched. From germline, CDR1 is SNHLY and CDR2 FYNNEI. The CDR3 DNA reads TGTGCCAGCAGTCCACGGACAGGGATTAACACTGAAGCTTTCTTT. Its translation: CASSPRTGINTEAFF.